This T cell receptor (beta chain) was documented in a study of OX40 agonist ivuxolimab in advanced cancers. Study information: The study treated patients with ivuxolimab, an agonistic anti-OX40 (CD134) antibody. At around 81% male, the cohort had a mean age of about 60 years, ranging from 23 to 79.

The sample holds one count of this clone. Its cognate antigen is unknown. Study-wide results and limits: Average numbers of expanded clones were greater in CD8+ T cells than in CD4+. At doses 0.1 to 3.0 mg/kg, CD4+ and CD8+ clones expanded.

The method was immunoSEQ multiplex PCR; TCRdb's version includes in-frame clones alone and lacks a portion of them. The repertoire holds tens of thousands of clones, with roughly 84% as singletons. Germline CDR1 reads KGHSH; CDR2 reads LQKENI. The CDR3 loop spans 16 amino acids. Between the trimmed V and J ends, which lost 3 bases and 0 bases, there was a span of 9 bases. This TCR was recovered from an adult with an advanced solid tumor such as melanoma, head and neck, liver or kidney cancer. This sequence joins TRBV18 and TRBJ1-6, with D unclear. The material was CD4+ or CD8+ T cells sorted from blood, obtained in a trial of the OX40 agonist ivuxolimab. CDR3 amino acids: CASSPTRSSYNSPLHF. The CDR3 DNA follows: TGTGCCAGCTCACCCACGAGGAGCTCCTATAATTCACCCCTCCACTTT.